This T cell receptor beta chain was identified in a study of OX40 agonist ivuxolimab in advanced cancers. Study background: Ivuxolimab was delivered to patients intravenously every 2 weeks at doses spanning 0.01 to 10 mg/kg. Three individuals attained partial responses, comprising one hepatocellular carcinoma case and two cutaneous melanoma cases. Study-level points and caveats: CD4+ T cells averaged fewer expanded clones than CD8+ T cells. Within 6 weeks, CD4+ and CD8+ blood T cells expanded clonally at 0.1 to 3.0 mg/kg.

This CDR3 contains 14 residues. The germline V gene has CDR1 MNHEY and CDR2 SMNVEV (reference sequence). Trimming took 6 bases from V and 2 from J, leaving 10 bases between them. Comment on this clone: Its specificity is unknown.

The data were produced by immunoSEQ multiplex PCR, yet TCRdb's version contains in-frame clones alone and is incomplete. Here the sample spans around 64,000 clones, about four fifths being singletons. Here the sequenced sample was CD4+ or CD8+ T cells sorted from blood, taken in a trial of the OX40 agonist ivuxolimab. The clonotype was recovered from an adult with an advanced solid tumor such as melanoma, head and neck, liver or kidney cancer. The rearrangement links TRBV27 to TRBJ2-2; tentative D call: TRBD1 (5 bases). This CDR3 reads CASRQGTNTGELFF. DNA of the CDR3: TGTGCCAGCAGGCAGGGTACCAACACCGGGGAGCTGTTTTTT.